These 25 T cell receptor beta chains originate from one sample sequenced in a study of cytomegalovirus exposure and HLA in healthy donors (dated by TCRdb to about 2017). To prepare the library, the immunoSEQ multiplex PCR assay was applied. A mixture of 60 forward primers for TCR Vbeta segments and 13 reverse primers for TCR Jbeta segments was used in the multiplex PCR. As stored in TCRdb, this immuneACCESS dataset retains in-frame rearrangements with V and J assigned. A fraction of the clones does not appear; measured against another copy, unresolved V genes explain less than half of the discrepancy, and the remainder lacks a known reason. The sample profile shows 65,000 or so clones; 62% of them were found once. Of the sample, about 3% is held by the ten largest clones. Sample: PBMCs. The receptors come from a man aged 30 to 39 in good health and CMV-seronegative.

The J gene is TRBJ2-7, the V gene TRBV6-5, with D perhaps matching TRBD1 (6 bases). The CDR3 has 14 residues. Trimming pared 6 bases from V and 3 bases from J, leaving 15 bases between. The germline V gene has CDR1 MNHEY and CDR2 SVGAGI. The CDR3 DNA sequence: TGTGCCAGCAGGTCCGGACAGTCTAACTACGAGCAGTACTTC. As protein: CASRSGQSNYEQYF.

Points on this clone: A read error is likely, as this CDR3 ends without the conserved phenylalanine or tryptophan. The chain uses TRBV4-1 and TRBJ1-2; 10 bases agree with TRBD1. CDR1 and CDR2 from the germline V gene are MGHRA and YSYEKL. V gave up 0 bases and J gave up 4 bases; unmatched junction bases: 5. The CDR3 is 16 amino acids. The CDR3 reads CASSQDKTGGGYGYTV. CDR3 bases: TGCGCCAGCAGCCAAGATAAGACAGGGGGCGGCTATGGCTACACCGTC.

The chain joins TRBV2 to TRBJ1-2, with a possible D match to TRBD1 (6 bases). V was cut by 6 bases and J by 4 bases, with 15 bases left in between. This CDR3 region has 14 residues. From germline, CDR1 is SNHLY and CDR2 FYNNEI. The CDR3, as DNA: TGTGCCAGCAGGGGTGGACAGTCCGGCTATGGCTACACCTTC. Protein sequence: CASRGGQSGYGYTF.

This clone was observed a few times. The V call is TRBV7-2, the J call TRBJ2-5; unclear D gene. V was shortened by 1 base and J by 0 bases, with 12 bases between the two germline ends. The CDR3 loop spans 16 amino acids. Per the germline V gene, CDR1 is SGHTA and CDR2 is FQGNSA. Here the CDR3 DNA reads TGTGCCAGCAGCTTAGGGTTAGTCCGAGACCAAGAGACCCAGTACTTC. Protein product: CASSLGLVRDQETQYF.

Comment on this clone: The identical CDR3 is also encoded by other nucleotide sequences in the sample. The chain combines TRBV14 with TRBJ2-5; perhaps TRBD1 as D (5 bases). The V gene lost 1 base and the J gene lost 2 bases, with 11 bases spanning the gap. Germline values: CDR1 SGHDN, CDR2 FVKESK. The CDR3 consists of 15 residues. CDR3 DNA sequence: TGTGCCAGCAGCCAAGGACAGACCAGACAAGAGACCCAGTACTTC. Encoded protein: CASSQGQTRQETQYF.

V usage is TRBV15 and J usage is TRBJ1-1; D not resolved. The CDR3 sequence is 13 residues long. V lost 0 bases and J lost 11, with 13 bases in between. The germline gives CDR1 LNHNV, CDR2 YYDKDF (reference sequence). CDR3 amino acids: CATSRDHGPLAFF. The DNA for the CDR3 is TGTGCCACCAGCAGAGACCATGGGCCTCTGGCTTTCTTT.

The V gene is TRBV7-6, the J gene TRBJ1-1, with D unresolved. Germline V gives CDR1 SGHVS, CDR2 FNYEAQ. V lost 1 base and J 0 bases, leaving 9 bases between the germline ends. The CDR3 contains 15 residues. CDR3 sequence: CASSLGGFMNTEAFF. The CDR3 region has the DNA TGTGCCAGCAGCTTAGGAGGGTTCATGAACACTGAAGCTTTCTTT.

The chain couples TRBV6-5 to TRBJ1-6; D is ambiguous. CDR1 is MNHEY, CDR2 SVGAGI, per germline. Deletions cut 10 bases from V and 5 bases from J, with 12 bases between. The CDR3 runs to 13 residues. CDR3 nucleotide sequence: TGTGCCACCTGCGCAATTAATAATTCACCCCTCCACTTT. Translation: CATCAINNSPLHF.

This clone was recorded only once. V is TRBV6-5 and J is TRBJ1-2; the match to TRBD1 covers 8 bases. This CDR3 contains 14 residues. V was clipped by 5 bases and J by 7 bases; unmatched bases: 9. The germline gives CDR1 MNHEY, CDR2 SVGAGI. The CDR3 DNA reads TGTGCCAGCAGTGCCCCGGGACAGGCGAGTGGCTACACCTTC. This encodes CASSAPGQASGYTF.

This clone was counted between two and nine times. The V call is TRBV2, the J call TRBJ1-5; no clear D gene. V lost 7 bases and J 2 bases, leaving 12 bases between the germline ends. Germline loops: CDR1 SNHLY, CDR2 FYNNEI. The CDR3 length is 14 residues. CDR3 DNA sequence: TGTGCCAGCAACGGCAGACGGGGCAATCAGCCCCAGCATTTT. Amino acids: CASNGRRGNQPQHF.

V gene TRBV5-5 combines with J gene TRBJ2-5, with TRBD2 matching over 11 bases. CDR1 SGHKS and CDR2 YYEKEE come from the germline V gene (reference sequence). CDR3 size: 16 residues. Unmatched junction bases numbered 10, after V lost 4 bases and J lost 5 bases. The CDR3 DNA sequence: TGTGCCAGCAGCACGGGTGGTAGCGGGGGGGCGGAGACCCAGTACTTC. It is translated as CASSTGGSGGAETQYF.

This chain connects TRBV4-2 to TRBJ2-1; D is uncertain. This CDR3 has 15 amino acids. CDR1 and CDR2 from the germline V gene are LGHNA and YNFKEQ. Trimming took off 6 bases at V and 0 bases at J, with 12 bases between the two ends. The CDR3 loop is CASRPQATSYNEQFF. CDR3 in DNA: TGTGCCAGCAGGCCCCAAGCGACCTCCTACAATGAGCAGTTCTTC.

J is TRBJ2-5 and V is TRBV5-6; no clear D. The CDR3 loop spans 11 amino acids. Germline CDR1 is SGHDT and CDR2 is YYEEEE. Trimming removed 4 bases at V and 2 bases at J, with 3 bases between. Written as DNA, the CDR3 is TGTGCCAGCAGCCAGCAAGAGACCCAGTACTTC. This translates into CASSQQETQYF.

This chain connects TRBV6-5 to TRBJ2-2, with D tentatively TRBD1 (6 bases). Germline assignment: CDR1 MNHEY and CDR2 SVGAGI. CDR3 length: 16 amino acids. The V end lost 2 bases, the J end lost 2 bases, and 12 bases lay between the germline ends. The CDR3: CASSYLWTVNTGELFF. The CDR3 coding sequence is TGTGCCAGCAGTTACCTATGGACAGTAAACACCGGGGAGCTGTTTTTT.

CDR3 DNA sequence: TGTGCCGGACAGACAGGGGATTCTGCCTCCTACGAGCAGTACTTC. Its translation: CAGQTGDSASYEQYF. The chain has TRBV6-1 and TRBJ2-7; 8 bases align to TRBD1. The length of the CDR3 is 15 residues. V lost 11 bases, J lost 0 bases, and 12 bases stayed unmatched. CDR1 MNHNS and CDR2 SASEGT come from the germline V gene.

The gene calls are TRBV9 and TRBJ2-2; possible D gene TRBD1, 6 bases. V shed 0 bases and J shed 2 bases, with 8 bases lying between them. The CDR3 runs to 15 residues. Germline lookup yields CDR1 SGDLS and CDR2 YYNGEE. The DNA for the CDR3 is TGTGCCAGCAGCGTAGGGACAGTTAACACCGGGGAGCTGTTTTTT. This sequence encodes CASSVGTVNTGELFF.

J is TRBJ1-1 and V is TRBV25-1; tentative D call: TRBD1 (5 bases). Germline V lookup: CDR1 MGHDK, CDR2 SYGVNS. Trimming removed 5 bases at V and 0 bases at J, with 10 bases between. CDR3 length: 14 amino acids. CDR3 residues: CASSRQTVNTEAFF. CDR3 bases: TGTGCCAGCAGTCGCCAGACAGTGAACACTGAAGCTTTCTTT.

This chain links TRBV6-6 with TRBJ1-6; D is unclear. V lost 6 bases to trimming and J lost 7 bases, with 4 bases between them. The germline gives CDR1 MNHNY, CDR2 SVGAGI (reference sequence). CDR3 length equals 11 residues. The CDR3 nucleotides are TGTGCCAGCAGCTCCAATTCACCCCTCCACTTT. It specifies CASSSNSPLHF.

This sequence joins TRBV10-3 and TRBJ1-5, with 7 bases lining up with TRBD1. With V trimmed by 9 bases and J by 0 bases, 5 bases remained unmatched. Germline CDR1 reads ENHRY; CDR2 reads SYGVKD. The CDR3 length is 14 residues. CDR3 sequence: CAIWDSNSNQPQHF. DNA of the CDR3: TGTGCCATTTGGGACAGCAATAGCAATCAGCCCCAGCATTTT.

CDR3 loop: CASSYNGGEQETQYF. The CDR3 nucleotides read TGTGCCAGCAGCTACAACGGGGGGGAGCAAGAGACCCAGTACTTC. V and J are TRBV7-9 and TRBJ2-5, with 8 bases aligning to TRBD2. This CDR3 is built from 15 residues. Trimming took 4 bases from V and 2 from J; bases not matched to a gene: 6. Germline-derived CDR1 and CDR2 are SEHNR and FQNEAQ (reference sequence).

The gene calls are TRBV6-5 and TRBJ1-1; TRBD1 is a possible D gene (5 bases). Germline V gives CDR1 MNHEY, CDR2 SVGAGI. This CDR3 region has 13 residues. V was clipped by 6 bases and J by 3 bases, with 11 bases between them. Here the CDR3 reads CASRRAGDTEAFF. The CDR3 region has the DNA TGTGCCAGCAGAAGGGCGGGGGACACTGAAGCTTTCTTT.

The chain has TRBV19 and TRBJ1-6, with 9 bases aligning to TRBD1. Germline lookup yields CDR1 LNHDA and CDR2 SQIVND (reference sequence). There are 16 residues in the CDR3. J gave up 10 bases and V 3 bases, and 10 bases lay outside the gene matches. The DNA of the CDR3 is TGTGCCAGTAGTATTTCGTGGACAGGGGCGGGATCACCCCTCCACTTT. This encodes CASSISWTGAGSPLHF.

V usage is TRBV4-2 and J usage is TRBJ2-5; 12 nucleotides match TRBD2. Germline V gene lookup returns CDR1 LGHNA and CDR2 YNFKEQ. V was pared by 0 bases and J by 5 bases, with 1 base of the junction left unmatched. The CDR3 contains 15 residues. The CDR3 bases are TGTGCCAGCAGCCAAGAAACTAGCGGGGGGGAGACCCAGTACTTC. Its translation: CASSQETSGGETQYF.

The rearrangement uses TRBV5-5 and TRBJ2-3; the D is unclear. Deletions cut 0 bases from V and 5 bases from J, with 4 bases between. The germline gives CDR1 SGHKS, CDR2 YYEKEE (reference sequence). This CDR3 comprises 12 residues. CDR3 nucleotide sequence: TGTGCCAGCAGCTTGGCCGTAGATACGCAGTATTTT. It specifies CASSLAVDTQYF.

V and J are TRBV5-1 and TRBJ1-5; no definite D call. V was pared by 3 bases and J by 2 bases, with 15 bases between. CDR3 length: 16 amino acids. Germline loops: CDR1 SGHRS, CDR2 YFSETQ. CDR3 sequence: CASSSPPRLCNQPQHF. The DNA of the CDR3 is TGCGCCAGCAGCTCCCCGCCCCGACTGTGCAATCAGCCCCAGCATTTT.